The 16 T cell receptor beta chains below were found in one sample sequenced in a study of blood T cell repertoires in COVID-19. Method: immunoSEQ multiplex PCR; TCRdb's copy keeps in-frame clones and lacks some. The repertoire consists of around 300,000 clones, with roughly 87% occurring once and the leading ten covering more than 2%. Specimen: peripheral blood. The source is a man between 18 and 35 years old with active or convalescent COVID-19.

This chain connects TRBV19 to TRBJ1-3; 7 nucleotides match TRBD1. The CDR3 length is 17 residues. Trimming at V came to 3 bases and at J to 0 bases, leaving 8 bases not matched to a gene. The germline V gene encodes CDR1 LNHDA and CDR2 SQIVND (reference sequence). This CDR3 is CASSISGQRVSGNTIYF. CDR3 nucleotide sequence: TGTGCCAGTAGTATCTCGGGACAGCGAGTCTCTGGAAACACCATATATTTT.

The rearrangement joins TRBV18 to TRBJ1-2, with D possibly TRBD1 on 6 matching bases. Germline lookup yields CDR1 KGHSH and CDR2 LQKENI. The CDR3 runs to 14 residues. Trimming cost V 3 bases and J 8 bases, with 16 bases left between them. CDR3 bases: TGTGCCAGCTCACCGGAGGTCCAGGGGCGAGGCTACACCTTC. Residues: CASSPEVQGRGYTF.

This clone was recorded a few times. This rearrangement joins TRBV5-1 to TRBJ2-3; 9 bases align to TRBD2. Germline CDR1 reads SGHRS; CDR2 reads YFSETQ. V dropped 4 bases and J dropped 0; count of bases not matched to a gene: 9. The CDR3 extends over 17 amino acids. The CDR3 loop reads CASSGRATSGSTDTQYF. CDR3 bases: TGCGCCAGCAGCGGGAGAGCCACTAGCGGGAGCACAGATACGCAGTATTTT.

V and J are TRBV7-7 and TRBJ2-7; TRBD1 matches at 8 bases. Trimming at V came to 5 bases and at J to 2 bases, leaving 2 bases not matched to a gene. The length of the CDR3 is 13 residues. Germline CDR1 and CDR2: SSHAT and FNYEAQ (reference sequence). The CDR3 sequence: CASSEGQAYEQYF. CDR3 in DNA: TGTGCCAGCAGCGAGGGACAGGCCTACGAGCAGTACTTC.

The chain joins TRBV5-1 to TRBJ1-1; 9 bases fit TRBD1. Germline loops: CDR1 SGHRS, CDR2 YFSETQ. The CDR3 is 14 residues long. V trimming: 5 bases; J trimming: 6 bases; junction bases outside the gene matches: 8. The DNA of the CDR3 is TGCGCCAGCAGGGACCCGGGACAGGGACCTGAAGCTTTCTTT. Protein product: CASRDPGQGPEAFF.

The rearrangement joins TRBV7-9 to TRBJ1-4; 10 positions match TRBD1. Germline V gene data show CDR1 as SEHNR and CDR2 as FQNEAQ (reference sequence). The CDR3 is 17 residues long. With 2 bases clipped from V and 0 bases from J, the junction kept 3 bases outside the gene matches. CDR3 coding DNA: TGTGCCAGCAGCTTAAAGGACAGGGGGGCAACTAATGAAAAACTGTTTTTT. Translation gives CASSLKDRGATNEKLFF.

This clone was seen a handful of times. For the CDR3, the DNA is TGTGCCAGCACTTCCGAGGGCGGGAGGGCCGGGCAGTTCTTC. This sequence encodes CASTSEGGRAGQFF. The chain uses TRBV2 and TRBJ2-1, with 9 bases identical to TRBD2. The CDR3 spans 14 residues. Germline V gene sequence: CDR1 SNHLY, CDR2 FYNNEI. V lost 7 bases to trimming and J lost 12 bases; unmatched junction nucleotides: 13.

The V call is TRBV2, the J call TRBJ1-5; D gene uncertain. The CDR3 spans 15 residues. Trimming cost V 1 base and J 5 bases, with 12 bases left between them. Looked up from germline, CDR1 is SNHLY and CDR2 is FYNNEI. The CDR3 loop reads CASSEGKRTHQPQHF. The CDR3 DNA sequence: TGTGCCAGCAGTGAAGGGAAGCGGACCCATCAGCCCCAGCATTTT.

The chain recombines TRBV11-2 with TRBJ1-6; D unclear. V was clipped by 1 base and J by 0 bases, with 7 bases between them. The germline V gene has CDR1 SGHAT and CDR2 FQNNGV. The CDR3 extends over 16 amino acids. The CDR3 region has the DNA TGTGCCAGCAGCTTAGCCGAGAGCTCCTATAATTCACCCCTCCACTTT. Its protein product is CASSLAESSYNSPLHF.

The V gene is TRBV18, the J gene TRBJ1-4, with a tentative D call TRBD1 (5 bases). Trimming shortened V by 2 bases and J by 8 bases, and 12 bases separated the two germline ends. CDR3 size: 14 residues. Germline-derived CDR1 and CDR2 are KGHSH and LQKENI. CDR3 region: CASSPGGDVEKLFF. Written as DNA, the CDR3 is TGTGCCAGCTCACCAGGAGGGGACGTAGAAAAACTGTTTTTT.

A few counts support this clone. The V and J genes are TRBV7-8 and TRBJ1-6, with a possible D match to TRBD1 (6 bases). Deletions cut 2 bases from V and 7 bases from J, with 24 bases between. There are 19 residues in the CDR3. Germline assignment: CDR1 SGHVS and CDR2 FQNEAQ. The CDR3 DNA is TGTGCCAGCAGCTTACTGGGGTTGGTGGGGGCGCTTGGAAATTCACCCCTCCACTTT. The encoded protein is CASSLLGLVGALGNSPLHF. The whole variable domain, remainder taken from reference TRBV7-8 and TRBJ1-6, is GAGVSQSPRYKVAKRGQDVALRCDPISGHVSLFWYQQALGQGPEFLTYFQNEAQLDKSGLPSDRFFAERPEGSVSTLKIQRTQQEDSAVYLCASSLLGLVGALGNSPLHFGNGTRLTVT.

V usage is TRBV7-3 and J usage is TRBJ2-1; D might be TRBD2 (6 bases). CDR3 length: 15 amino acids. V gave up 4 bases and J gave up 6 bases, with 16 bases separating them. Germline loops: CDR1 SGHTA, CDR2 FQGTGA. CDR3 amino acids: CASSSDGTGGNEQFF. CDR3 DNA: TGTGCCAGCAGCTCCGACGGGACTGGGGGCAATGAGCAGTTCTTC.

The chain is built from TRBV2 and TRBJ2-1; possibly TRBD2 for D (6 bases). This CDR3 region has 16 residues. Germline values: CDR1 SNHLY, CDR2 FYNNEI. V was clipped by 0 bases and J by 1 base, with 10 bases between them. Here the CDR3 reads CASSEASSASYNEQFF. The CDR3, as DNA: TGTGCCAGCAGTGAAGCGTCTAGCGCATCCTACAATGAGCAGTTCTTC.

In its sample, this clone was seen once. The chain carries TRBV2 and TRBJ2-5, with D possibly TRBD2 on 5 matching bases. Per the germline V gene, CDR1 is SNHLY and CDR2 is FYNNEI. CDR3 size: 13 residues. V shed 1 base and J shed 6 bases, with 9 bases lying between them. The CDR3, as DNA: TGTGCCAGCAGTGAAGTGAGGGAACAGACCCAGTACTTC. Encoded protein: CASSEVREQTQYF. Based on the CDR3 plus reference TRBV2 and TRBJ2-5, the full variable domain is EPEVTQTPSHQVTQMGQEVILRCVPISNHLYFYWYRQILGQKVEFLVSFYNNEISEKSEIFDDQFSVERPDGSNFTLKIRSTKLEDSAMYFCASSEVREQTQYFGPGTRLLVL.

This rearrangement joins TRBV19 to TRBJ1-2; D remains unclear. V lost 7 bases and J lost 0, with 12 bases in between. CDR1 and CDR2 (germline): LNHDA, SQIVND (reference sequence). The CDR3 is made up of 14 amino acids. CDR3 in DNA: TGTGCCAGTAAAGTGGCAGTTCCTAACTATGGCTACACCTTC. It codes for CASKVAVPNYGYTF.

This sequence joins TRBV12-3 or TRBV12-4 and TRBJ1-5, with D maybe TRBD1 (5 bases). The CDR3 extends over 13 amino acids. Trimming took off 3 bases at V and 6 bases at J, with 9 bases between the two ends. CDR3 in amino acids: CASSLGGTQPQHF. In DNA form, the CDR3 reads TGTGCCAGCAGTTTGGGGGGAACTCAGCCCCAGCATTTT.